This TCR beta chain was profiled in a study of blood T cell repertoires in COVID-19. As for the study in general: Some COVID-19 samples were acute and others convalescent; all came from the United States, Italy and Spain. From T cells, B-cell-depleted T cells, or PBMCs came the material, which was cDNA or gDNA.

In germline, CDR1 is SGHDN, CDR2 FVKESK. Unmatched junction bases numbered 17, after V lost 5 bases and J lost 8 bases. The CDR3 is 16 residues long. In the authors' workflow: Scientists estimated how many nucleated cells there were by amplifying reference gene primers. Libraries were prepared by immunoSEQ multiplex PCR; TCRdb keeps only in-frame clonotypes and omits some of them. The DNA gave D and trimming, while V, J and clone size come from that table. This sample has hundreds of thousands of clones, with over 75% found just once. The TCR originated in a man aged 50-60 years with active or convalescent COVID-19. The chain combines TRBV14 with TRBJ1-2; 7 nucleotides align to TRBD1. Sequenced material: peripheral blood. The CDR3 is CASSFTPGEGAYGYTF. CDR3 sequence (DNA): TGTGCCAGCAGCTTTACTCCAGGAGAGGGGGCGTACGGCTACACCTTC.